This TCR beta chain stems from a study of CD8 T cells in ankylosing spondylitis. TCRdb re-analysed the 5' RACE reads in MiXCR, keeping a single row per CDR3 protein. The sample shows some 200,000 distinct CDR3 sequences, around a sixth of them seen only once. Findings of the study overall: In ankylosing spondylitis patients, matched synovial fluid reportedly showed significant enrichment of disease-linked clones.

This clonotype was detected ten times or more. Its matching antigen is unknown. This clonotype originated in a male donor aged 10 to 30 with ankylosing spondylitis or in good health (not recorded which). Sequenced input: blood, either unsorted or a sorted T cell fraction (not recorded which).

The CDR3 sequence: CASSYYRVAEQYF. Here the CDR3 DNA reads TGTGCCAGCAGCTATTACAGGGTGGCCGAGCAGTACTTC. The chain carries TRBV11-2 and TRBJ2-7; tentative D call: TRBD1 (6 bases). The length of the CDR3 is 13 residues. The germline gives CDR1 SGHAT, CDR2 FQNNGV. The germline V and J ends were trimmed by 4 bases and 6 bases, with 13 bases remaining between them.